This TCR beta chain is from a study of PD-1 blockade in classical Hodgkin lymphoma. V gave up 7 bases and J gave up 2 bases, with 14 bases separating them. In germline, CDR1 is SGHRS, CDR2 YFSETQ. The CDR3 runs to 14 residues. Time point described: cycle 4 day 1 (C4D1), after more than five weeks of nivolumab. There was relapse after autologous stem cell transplantation in every patient, and there was variation in brentuximab vedotin exposure. From thawed PBMCs, CD4+ T cells were purified using magnetic negative selection. Patients had relapsed/refractory classical Hodgkin lymphoma with complete response, partial response or progressive disease as best response. Generated by immunoSEQ multiplex PCR, the TCRdb table keeps only in-frame clones and is missing some. The sample holds around 37,000 clones; 92% are singletons and the top ten take around 0.3%.

V and J are TRBV5-1 and TRBJ2-3, with D perhaps matching TRBD2 (6 bases). Specimen: CD4+ T cells from blood, collected before the fourth cycle of nivolumab. The receptor comes from a human donor with classical Hodgkin lymphoma. This CDR3 reads CASWWRGATDTQYF. CDR3 bases: TGCGCCAGCTGGTGGCGGGGAGCCACAGATACGCAGTATTTT.